The sequence of this T cell receptor beta chain was determined in a study of T cells after yellow fever vaccination. This clonotype was detected many times. TCRdb ran MiXCR on the 5' RACE reads and lists one entry per CDR3 protein. The data hold about 330,000 distinct CDR3 sequences, with around 6.8% observed a single time. CDR3 size: 17 residues. With 3 bases removed from V and 7 bases from J, the gap between germline ends came to 25 bases. Germline V gene lookup returns CDR1 SGHDT and CDR2 YYEEEE. The chain is built from TRBV5-6 and TRBJ1-2, with a weak D call TRBD1 (5 bases). This TCR was sampled from a man aged 18-30 years who received the YFV17D yellow fever vaccine. The input for sequencing was PBMCs, taken about 41 days after the first yellow fever vaccination. The CDR3 region has the DNA TGTGCCAGCAGCTGGGGCGGGGCCCTACAGAGGGTCACTGGCTACACCTTC. This gives the protein CASSWGGALQRVTGYTF.